The rows below give T cell receptor beta chains drawn from one sample of a study of T-cell memory formation after mild COVID-19. MiXCR was run by TCRdb on the 5' RACE reads, yielding one entry per CDR3 protein. The sample carries about 400,000 distinct CDR3 sequences, 16% recorded once. The sample consisted of PBMCs or a T cell subset sorted from them (not recorded which). All receptors derive from a man between 18 and 29 years old who had mild COVID-19 (a few samples of this study predate the infection). Cell type and time point are not known. Each CDR3 is given with its conserved first and last residue. D genes are given only for firm matches. Rows may omit the clone size; those that give it use once, few, many or a size class.

CDR3aa: CASRGYQETQYF
CDR3nt: TGTGCCAGCCGGGGGTACCAAGAGACCCAGTACTTC
j_gene: TRBJ2-5
d_gene: .
len: 12
abundance: many
v_gene: TRBV11-2

CDR3aa: CASSEGLAGAHNEQFF
CDR3nt: TGTGCCAGCAGCGAGGGACTAGCGGGGGCTCACAATGAGCAGTTCTTC
j_gene: TRBJ2-1
d_gene: TRBD2
len: 16
abundance: few
v_gene: TRBV9

CDR3aa: CAISDPGGSDTQYF
CDR3nt: TGTGCCATCAGTGATCCGGGGGGGTCAGATACGCAGTATTTT
j_gene: TRBJ2-3
d_gene: TRBD2
len: 14
abundance: .
v_gene: TRBV10-3

CDR3aa: CAWFAVAGYTF
CDR3nt: TGTGCCTGGTTTGCGGTAGCTGGCTACACCTTC
j_gene: TRBJ1-2
d_gene: .
len: 11
abundance: few
v_gene: TRBV30

CDR3aa: CATSLSGVHNTGELFF
CDR3nt: TGTGCCACCAGTTTGTCCGGGGTCCATAACACCGGGGAGCTGTTTTTT
j_gene: TRBJ2-2
d_gene: .
len: 16
abundance: .
v_gene: TRBV24-1

CDR3aa: CASSASMIAGDNEQFF
CDR3nt: TGTGCCAGCAGTGCCTCGATGATAGCGGGGGATAATGAGCAGTTCTTC
j_gene: TRBJ2-1
d_gene: TRBD2
len: 16
abundance: few
v_gene: TRBV3-1

CDR3aa: CASSLQAGVLFF
CDR3nt: TGCGCCAGCAGCTTGCAAGCGGGGGTACTGTTTTTT
j_gene: TRBJ2-2
d_gene: TRBD2
len: 12
abundance: few
v_gene: TRBV5-1

CDR3aa: CASSSSGLAGGEDTQYF
CDR3nt: TGTGCCAGCAGTTCCTCAGGACTAGCGGGGGGAGAAGATACGCAGTATTTT
j_gene: TRBJ2-3
d_gene: TRBD2
len: 17
abundance: few
v_gene: TRBV28

CDR3aa: CSAAGLAGGYQETQYF
CDR3nt: TGCAGTGCCGCCGGACTAGCGGGGGGGTACCAAGAGACCCAGTACTTC
j_gene: TRBJ2-5
d_gene: TRBD2
len: 16
abundance: few
v_gene: TRBV20-1

CDR3aa: CAWRRSSGTEAFF
CDR3nt: TGTGCCTGGAGGCGGAGTTCCGGCACTGAAGCTTTCTTT
j_gene: TRBJ1-1
d_gene: .
len: 13
abundance: .
v_gene: TRBV30

CDR3aa: CASSHRAQQVNEQFF
CDR3nt: TGTGCCAGCAGCCACCGGGCCCAGCAGGTCAATGAGCAGTTCTTC
j_gene: TRBJ2-1
d_gene: .
len: 15
abundance: few
v_gene: TRBV7-9

CDR3aa: CASVLDRPSNTGELFF
CDR3nt: TGTGCCAGCGTCTTGGACAGACCCTCGAACACCGGGGAGCTGTTTTTT
j_gene: TRBJ2-2
d_gene: .
len: 16
abundance: .
v_gene: TRBV6-2/TRBV6-3

CDR3aa: CASSTQTLLTGINQPQHF
CDR3nt: TGTGCCAGCAGCACTCAAACCCTCTTGACGGGGATAAATCAGCCCCAGCATTTT
j_gene: TRBJ1-5
d_gene: .
len: 18
abundance: .
v_gene: TRBV7-8

CDR3aa: CASSYQSEAFF
CDR3nt: TGTGCCAGCAGTTATCAGTCTGAAGCTTTCTTT
j_gene: TRBJ1-1
d_gene: .
len: 11
abundance: few
v_gene: TRBV6-5

CDR3aa: CAISGVPSGSGNEQFF
CDR3nt: TGTGCCATCAGTGGGGTGCCTAGCGGATCTGGGAATGAGCAGTTCTTC
j_gene: TRBJ2-1
d_gene: TRBD2
len: 16
abundance: .
v_gene: TRBV10-3

CDR3aa: CASSLVIYEQYF
CDR3nt: TGTGCCAGCAGCTTAGTAATCTACGAGCAGTACTTC
j_gene: TRBJ2-7
d_gene: .
len: 12
abundance: .
v_gene: TRBV7-9

CDR3aa: CASSQGLGGANEQFF
CDR3nt: TGCGCCAGCAGCCAAGGTCTGGGGGGGGCCAATGAGCAGTTCTTC
j_gene: TRBJ2-1
d_gene: .
len: 15
abundance: many
v_gene: TRBV4-1

CDR3aa: CSARIYREADTQYF
CDR3nt: TGCAGTGCTAGAATATACAGGGAGGCAGATACGCAGTATTTT
j_gene: TRBJ2-3
d_gene: .
len: 14
abundance: few
v_gene: TRBV20-1

CDR3aa: CASSIKGQGKRGTEAFF
CDR3nt: TGTGCCAGTAGTATAAAGGGACAGGGCAAAAGGGGCACTGAAGCTTTCTTT
j_gene: TRBJ1-1
d_gene: TRBD1
len: 17
abundance: .
v_gene: TRBV19

CDR3aa: CASSGPNVLTF
CDR3nt: TGTGCCAGCAGTGGGCCTAACGTCCTGACTTTC
j_gene: TRBJ2-6
d_gene: .
len: 11
abundance: .
v_gene: TRBV28

CDR3aa: CASSARTGINEKLFF
CDR3nt: TGCGCCAGCAGTGCCCGGACAGGAATTAATGAAAAACTGTTTTTT
j_gene: TRBJ1-4
d_gene: TRBD1
len: 15
abundance: .
v_gene: TRBV10-1

CDR3aa: CASSDQGSSYNEQFF
CDR3nt: TGCGCCAGCAGTGACCAGGGGAGCTCCTACAATGAGCAGTTCTTC
j_gene: TRBJ2-1
d_gene: .
len: 15
abundance: .
v_gene: TRBV5-1

CDR3aa: CASSGGLAGREQFF
CDR3nt: TGTGCCAGCAGCGGAGGACTAGCGGGGAGGGAGCAGTTCTTC
j_gene: TRBJ2-1
d_gene: TRBD2
len: 14
abundance: .
v_gene: TRBV7-8

CDR3aa: CAIRTSGDSYEQYF
CDR3nt: TGTGCCATCCGGACTAGCGGGGACTCCTACGAGCAGTACTTC
j_gene: TRBJ2-7
d_gene: TRBD2
len: 14
abundance: many
v_gene: TRBV10-3

CDR3aa: CASSFRSGAEEKLFF
CDR3nt: TGTGCCAGCAGCTTTCGTTCGGGGGCAGAGGAAAAACTGTTTTTT
j_gene: TRBJ1-4
d_gene: .
len: 15
abundance: .
v_gene: TRBV7-2

CDR3aa: CASSERGLRNIQYF
CDR3nt: TGTGCCAGCAGTGAACGGGGGTTGAGGAACATTCAGTACTTC
j_gene: TRBJ2-4
d_gene: .
len: 14
abundance: .
v_gene: TRBV25-1

CDR3aa: CASSLVGKSYEQYF
CDR3nt: TGTGCCAGCAGCTTAGTCGGGAAGAGCTACGAGCAGTACTTC
j_gene: TRBJ2-7
d_gene: .
len: 14
abundance: few
v_gene: TRBV7-2

CDR3aa: CASSLDLGSSGANVLTF
CDR3nt: TGTGCCAGCAGCTTAGACCTGGGGTCGTCTGGGGCCAACGTCCTGACTTTC
j_gene: TRBJ2-6
d_gene: .
len: 17
abundance: few
v_gene: TRBV7-2

CDR3aa: CASSLLLAGGPSYEQYF
CDR3nt: TGTGCCAGCAGTTTACTACTAGCGGGGGGGCCATCCTACGAGCAGTACTTC
j_gene: TRBJ2-7
d_gene: TRBD2
len: 17
abundance: .
v_gene: TRBV27

CDR3aa: CASSPTHNRGTYGYTF
CDR3nt: TGTGCCAGCAGCCCCACCCATAACAGGGGTACCTATGGCTACACCTTC
j_gene: TRBJ1-2
d_gene: TRBD1
len: 16
abundance: few
v_gene: TRBV7-9

CDR3aa: CASTFGQGGNQPQHF
CDR3nt: TGTGCCAGTACCTTTGGGCAGGGAGGCAATCAGCCCCAGCATTTT
j_gene: TRBJ1-5
d_gene: .
len: 15
abundance: few
v_gene: TRBV19

CDR3aa: CAACGSGETQYF
CDR3nt: TGTGCCGCCTGTGGTAGCGGAGAGACCCAGTACTTC
j_gene: TRBJ2-5
d_gene: .
len: 12
abundance: few
v_gene: TRBV3-1

CDR3aa: CASSQHRNTGELFF
CDR3nt: TGCGCCAGCAGCCAGCACCGGAACACCGGGGAGCTGTTTTTT
j_gene: TRBJ2-2
d_gene: .
len: 14
abundance: .
v_gene: TRBV4-1

CDR3aa: CASSFRGAEQFF
CDR3nt: TGTGCCAGCAGTTTCCGGGGGGCGGAGCAGTTCTTC
j_gene: TRBJ2-1
d_gene: .
len: 12
abundance: .
v_gene: TRBV12-3/TRBV12-4

CDR3aa: CAISETFDEQFF
CDR3nt: TGTGCCATCAGTGAGACGTTTGATGAGCAGTTCTTC
j_gene: TRBJ2-1
d_gene: .
len: 12
abundance: few
v_gene: TRBV10-3

CDR3aa: CASSRGGTTNEKLFF
CDR3nt: TGTGCCAGCTCACGTGGCGGGACAACTAATGAAAAACTGTTTTTT
j_gene: TRBJ1-4
d_gene: .
len: 15
abundance: .
v_gene: TRBV18

CDR3aa: CASSLHRGSEKLFF
CDR3nt: TGCGCCAGCAGCTTGCACAGGGGGTCCGAAAAACTGTTTTTT
j_gene: TRBJ1-4
d_gene: TRBD1
len: 14
abundance: .
v_gene: TRBV5-1

CDR3aa: CASSQMSWQGIDTQYF
CDR3nt: TGTGCCAGCAGCCAAATGTCTTGGCAGGGGATAGATACGCAGTATTTT
j_gene: TRBJ2-3
d_gene: .
len: 16
abundance: .
v_gene: TRBV4-2

CDR3aa: CASSNRAGTPTEAFF
CDR3nt: TGTGCCAGCAGTAACCGAGCCGGGACACCCACTGAAGCTTTCTTT
j_gene: TRBJ1-1
d_gene: .
len: 15
abundance: few
v_gene: TRBV27

CDR3aa: CASSLGPEVETQYF
CDR3nt: TGTGCCAGCAGCTTAGGCCCAGAGGTGGAGACCCAGTACTTC
j_gene: TRBJ2-5
d_gene: .
len: 14
abundance: few
v_gene: TRBV11-2

CDR3aa: CASSPGPSDSPLHF
CDR3nt: TGCGCCAGCAGCCCTGGGCCCTCCGATTCACCCCTCCACTTT
j_gene: TRBJ1-6
d_gene: .
len: 14
abundance: .
v_gene: TRBV5-1

CDR3aa: CASSQTRTGDNNEQFF
CDR3nt: TGTGCCAGCAGCCAAACCCGTACCGGGGACAATAATGAGCAGTTCTTC
j_gene: TRBJ2-1
d_gene: .
len: 16
abundance: .
v_gene: TRBV11-2

CDR3aa: CASHRRDSNQPQHF
CDR3nt: TGTGCCAGCCACCGAAGGGACTCGAATCAGCCCCAGCATTTT
j_gene: TRBJ1-5
d_gene: .
len: 14
abundance: once
v_gene: TRBV6-6

CDR3aa: CASSLVQGEDEQYF
CDR3nt: TGTGCCAGCAGTTTAGTTCAGGGAGAGGACGAGCAGTACTTC
j_gene: TRBJ2-7
d_gene: .
len: 14
abundance: few
v_gene: TRBV12-3/TRBV12-4

CDR3aa: CASSLQDTQYF
CDR3nt: TGCGCCAGCAGCTTGCAAGATACGCAGTATTTT
j_gene: TRBJ2-3
d_gene: .
len: 11
abundance: few
v_gene: TRBV5-1

CDR3aa: CASRTGTSNEQFF
CDR3nt: TGTGCCAGCAGGACGGGGACTAGCAATGAGCAGTTCTTC
j_gene: TRBJ2-1
d_gene: TRBD2
len: 13
abundance: few
v_gene: TRBV2

CDR3aa: CASSLTGTTEAFF
CDR3nt: TGTGCCAGCAGTTTAACAGGGACCACTGAAGCTTTCTTT
j_gene: TRBJ1-1
d_gene: .
len: 13
abundance: many
v_gene: TRBV12-3/TRBV12-4

CDR3aa: CASSQVDLGFSDTQYF
CDR3nt: TGCGCCAGCAGCCAAGTTGATTTAGGGTTTAGTGATACGCAGTATTTT
j_gene: TRBJ2-3
d_gene: .
len: 16
abundance: few
v_gene: TRBV4-1

CDR3aa: CASSVAGSPVHTF
CDR3nt: TGTGCCAGCAGCGTAGCCGGGTCCCCGGTACACACCTTC
j_gene: TRBJ1-2
d_gene: .
len: 13
abundance: .
v_gene: TRBV6-5

CDR3aa: CASSQGTVYTEAFF
CDR3nt: TGCGCCAGCAGCCAAGGAACAGTGTATACTGAAGCTTTCTTT
j_gene: TRBJ1-1
d_gene: .
len: 14
abundance: many
v_gene: TRBV4-3

CDR3aa: CASSLRGGFEQFF
CDR3nt: TGCGCCAGCAGCTTAAGGGGTGGGTTTGAGCAGTTCTTC
j_gene: TRBJ2-1
d_gene: .
len: 13
abundance: few
v_gene: TRBV5-1

CDR3aa: CASRLGGTYGYTF
CDR3nt: TGTGCCAGCAGATTAGGGGGGACCTATGGCTACACCTTC
j_gene: TRBJ1-2
d_gene: .
len: 13
abundance: many
v_gene: TRBV7-2

CDR3aa: CASSYRQAGANVLTF
CDR3nt: TGTGCCAGCTCATACCGACAGGCTGGGGCCAACGTCCTGACTTTC
j_gene: TRBJ2-6
d_gene: .
len: 15
abundance: few
v_gene: TRBV18

CDR3aa: CASSVTETQYF
CDR3nt: TGCGCCAGCAGTGTGACAGAGACCCAGTACTTC
j_gene: TRBJ2-5
d_gene: .
len: 11
abundance: many
v_gene: TRBV10-2